One sample yielded the 25 T cell receptor beta chains listed below, sequenced in a study of blood T cell repertoires in COVID-19. Assay used: immunoSEQ multiplex PCR; TCRdb lists only in-frame clones, some missing. The sample lists about 370,000 clones, over 85% occurring once. Specimen: PBMCs or T cells enriched from blood (not recorded which). The receptors were gathered from a woman between 25 and 40 years old who had recovered from COVID-19.

This clone was counted once. The chain combines TRBV12-5 with TRBJ1-1, with 7 bases matching TRBD1. The V gene end was trimmed by 1 base and the J gene end by 6 bases; junction bases not matched to a gene: 8. Germline lookup yields CDR1 LGHNT and CDR2 FRNRAP. The CDR3 runs to 15 residues. In nucleotides, the CDR3 is TGTGCTAGTGGTTTGGGACTGACCAGGGGGGCTGAAGCTTTCTTT. This translates into CASGLGLTRGAEAFF.

The rearrangement joins TRBV19 to TRBJ2-4, with a weak D call TRBD2 (5 bases). Trimming left V 7 bases short and J 2 bases short, with 12 bases between. Germline assignment: CDR1 LNHDA and CDR2 SQIVND (reference sequence). This CDR3 is built from 14 residues. The CDR3 DNA sequence: TGTGCCAGTAATACTCCCGGGACCAAAAACATTCAGTACTTC. The encoded protein is CASNTPGTKNIQYF.

The chain couples TRBV7-9 to TRBJ2-3, with D unclear. Per the germline V gene, CDR1 is SEHNR and CDR2 is FQNEAQ (reference sequence). The CDR3 runs to 13 residues. V lost 3 bases and J 6 bases, leaving 10 bases between the germline ends. CDR3: CASSFSSGDTQYF. The DNA for the CDR3 is TGTGCCAGCAGCTTTTCTTCCGGGGATACGCAGTATTTT.

This chain uses TRBV19 with TRBJ1-5; D call uncertain. Trimming shortened V by 3 bases and J by 0 bases, and 21 bases separated the two germline ends. Germline V gene lookup returns CDR1 LNHDA and CDR2 SQIVND (reference sequence). This CDR3 spans 19 amino acids. DNA for the CDR3: TGTGCCAGTAGTATGAGGCAGATCAACGGTTATTATAGCAATCAGCCCCAGCATTTT. It is translated as CASSMRQINGYYSNQPQHF.

The gene calls are TRBV6-1 and TRBJ2-7; tentatively, D is TRBD1 (5 bases). V was cut by 6 bases and J by 5 bases, with 17 bases left in between. The CDR3 has 14 amino acids. CDR1 and CDR2 (germline): MNHNS, SASEGT. The CDR3, as DNA: TGTGCCAGCAGCATCCTACAGGTTACGAACGAGCAGTACTTC. This gives the protein CASSILQVTNEQYF.

The CDR3 here is CASSGTGLTAHSTGELFF. The DNA of the CDR3 is TGTGCCAGCAGCGGGACAGGGCTAACAGCACATTCCACCGGGGAGCTGTTTTTT. The genes are TRBV11-2 and TRBJ2-2; TRBD1 matches at 9 bases. CDR1 and CDR2 from the germline V gene are SGHAT and FQNNGV. V lost 5 bases and J lost 4; bases outside the gene matches: 14. This CDR3 has 18 residues.

The chain has TRBV27 and TRBJ1-1; 10 bases fit TRBD1. CDR3 length: 14 residues. J gave up 5 bases and V 4 bases, and 4 bases lay outside the gene matches. Germline V gene lookup returns CDR1 MNHEY and CDR2 SMNVEV (reference sequence). CDR3 sequence (DNA): TGTGCCAGCAGTTACGGGACAGGGGTAACTGAAGCTTTCTTT. Translation: CASSYGTGVTEAFF.

This chain's CDR3 is CASAKYEQYF. The CDR3 DNA reads as TGTGCGAGCGCGAAATACGAGCAGTACTTC. This rearrangement joins TRBV28 to TRBJ2-7; no definite D call. This CDR3 region has 10 residues. Germline V lookup: CDR1 MDHEN, CDR2 SYDVKM.

V and J are TRBV5-4 and TRBJ2-5; perhaps TRBD1 as D (6 bases). The CDR3 length is 15 residues. The germline V and J ends were trimmed by 0 bases and 2 bases, with 11 bases remaining between them. Germline V CDR1 and CDR2: SGHNT, YYREEE (reference sequence). The CDR3 loop reads CASSLVQGTQETQYF. CDR3 sequence (DNA): TGTGCCAGCAGCTTGGTGCAGGGGACACAAGAGACCCAGTACTTC.

This rearrangement joins TRBV28 to TRBJ2-7; tentative D call: TRBD1 (6 bases). V lost 1 base, J lost 0 bases, and 10 bases lay in between. Germline V gene data show CDR1 as MDHEN and CDR2 as SYDVKM. The CDR3 length is 15 residues. CDR3 protein: CASSLSPDSSYEQYF. In DNA form, the CDR3 reads TGTGCCAGCAGTTTATCCCCGGACAGCTCCTACGAGCAGTACTTC.

This clone has only a few counts. The gene calls are TRBV6-4 and TRBJ2-3; TRBD2 matches at 9 bases. Germline V gene sequence: CDR1 MRHNA, CDR2 SNTAGT. J was trimmed by 0 bases and V by 7 bases; bases with no gene match: 5. This CDR3 comprises 15 residues. CDR3 sequence reads: CASKAGGLSTDTQYF. The CDR3, as DNA: TGTGCCAGCAAAGCGGGAGGACTAAGCACAGATACGCAGTATTTT.

The chain carries TRBV4-1 and TRBJ2-7; 9 nucleotides match TRBD2. This CDR3 has 16 residues. The ends lost 1 base at V and 0 bases at J; junction bases unmatched: 4. Germline CDR1 is MGHRA and CDR2 is YSYEKL. This chain's CDR3 is CASSQGSGRSSYEQYF. CDR3 DNA sequence: TGCGCCAGCAGCCAAGGGAGCGGGAGGAGCTCCTACGAGCAGTACTTC.

J is TRBJ1-2 and V is TRBV4-3, with 7 bases fitting TRBD1. This CDR3 has 14 amino acids. V was pared by 4 bases and J by 2 bases, with 4 bases of the junction left unmatched. Germline CDR1 reads LGHNA; CDR2 reads YSLEER. The CDR3 coding sequence is TGCGCCAGCAGCCCACCGGGACAGAACTATGGCTACACCTTC. Translation gives CASSPPGQNYGYTF.

The CDR3 DNA is TGCGCCAGCAGCTTGGATGCGGGGACGGCCACCGGGGAGCTGTTTTTT. Residues: CASSLDAGTATGELFF. The chain recombines TRBV5-1 with TRBJ2-2; possible D gene TRBD2, 6 bases. Germline loops: CDR1 SGHRS, CDR2 YFSETQ. V was trimmed by 0 bases and J by 4 bases, leaving 13 bases between them. The CDR3 spans 16 residues.

The chain links TRBV6-6 to TRBJ1-5; D is ambiguous. CDR1 is MNHNY and CDR2 is SVGAGI in the germline V gene (reference sequence). The CDR3 length is 14 residues. Trimming shortened V by 4 bases and J by 0 bases, and 7 bases separated the two germline ends. The CDR3 DNA is TGTGCCAGCAGTTCACTAGATAGCAATCAGCCCCAGCATTTT. It specifies CASSSLDSNQPQHF.

The rearrangement links TRBV7-9 to TRBJ1-2; 7 nucleotides match TRBD1. V was pared by 4 bases and J by 6 bases, with 5 bases of the junction left unmatched. The CDR3 runs 13 residues. Germline values: CDR1 SEHNR, CDR2 FQNEAQ (reference sequence). CDR3 residues: CASSSTGTDGYTF. CDR3 bases: TGTGCCAGCAGCTCAACCGGGACAGATGGCTACACCTTC. The full variable domain, its missing parts supplied by reference TRBV7-9 and TRBJ1-2, is DTGVSQNPRHKITKRGQNVTFRCDPISEHNRLYWYRQTLGQGPEFLTYFQNEAQLEKSRLLSDRFSAERPKGSFSTLEIQRTEQGDSAMYLCASSSTGTDGYTFGSGTRLTVV.

The chain links TRBV18 to TRBJ1-1, with D hard to call. There are 14 residues in the CDR3. The germline V gene encodes CDR1 KGHSH and CDR2 LQKENI. Trimming left V 5 bases short and J 4 bases short, with 14 bases between. The CDR3 sequence is CASSSVGAGTEAFF. CDR3 nucleotides: TGTGCCAGCTCATCGGTCGGTGCGGGCACTGAAGCTTTCTTT.

This rearrangement joins TRBV19 to TRBJ2-1, with D perhaps TRBD1 or TRBD2 (5 bases each). CDR1 LNHDA and CDR2 SQIVND come from the germline V gene (reference sequence). CDR3 length: 16 amino acids. The V end was cut by 4 bases, the J end by 4 bases, with 17 bases between. CDR3 sequence (DNA): TGTGCCAGTAGTAAAGAGGGGCTAGTGAATTACAATGAGCAGTTCTTC. Amino acid sequence: CASSKEGLVNYNEQFF.

This chain joins TRBV7-9 and TRBJ2-1, with 8 bases aligning to TRBD2. The CDR3 is made up of 16 amino acids. CDR1 and CDR2 (germline): SEHNR, FQNEAQ (reference sequence). Unmatched junction bases numbered 8, after V lost 5 bases and J lost 2 bases. The CDR3 region is CASSGSGDLTYNEQFF. The CDR3 nucleotides are TGTGCCAGCAGCGGTAGCGGGGACTTAACCTACAATGAGCAGTTCTTC. The variable domain in full, with the rest retrieved from reference TRBV7-9 and TRBJ2-1, is DTGVSQNPRHKITKRGQNVTFRCDPISEHNRLYWYRQTLGQGPEFLTYFQNEAQLEKSRLLSDRFSAERPKGSFSTLEIQRTEQGDSAMYLCASSGSGDLTYNEQFFGPGTRLTVL.

The chain combines TRBV19 with TRBJ1-1; 8 bases agree with TRBD1. Per germline, CDR1 LNHDA and CDR2 SQIVND (reference sequence). This CDR3 is built from 15 residues. J gave up 5 bases and V 5 bases, and 10 bases lay outside the gene matches. DNA for the CDR3: TGTGCCAGTAGTTTACAGGGGGGAACTTCAACTGAAGCTTTCTTT. Amino acids: CASSLQGGTSTEAFF.

This clone has just one count. The chain links TRBV11-2 to TRBJ2-7, with D tentatively TRBD1 (5 bases). Trimming took 5 bases from V and 12 from J, leaving 14 bases between them. Germline V gene data show CDR1 as SGHAT and CDR2 as FQNNGV. This CDR3 has 11 residues. The chain's CDR3 is CASSVNRQVYF. Here the CDR3 DNA reads TGTGCCAGCAGCGTAAACAGGCAAGTGTACTTC.

The chain uses TRBV6-1 and TRBJ2-7; 12 bases are shared with TRBD2. The J segment lost 5 bases and the V segment lost 2 bases, leaving 4 bases of the junction unmatched. Germline V gene sequence: CDR1 MNHNS, CDR2 SASEGT. There are 15 residues in the CDR3. This CDR3 is CASSELAGGPNEQYF. CDR3 bases: TGTGCCAGCAGTGAACTAGCGGGGGGGCCTAACGAGCAGTACTTC.

This chain joins TRBV2 and TRBJ2-1; TRBD1 aligns across 10 bases. In germline, CDR1 is SNHLY, CDR2 FYNNEI. The CDR3 consists of 15 residues. V dropped 11 bases and J dropped 7; count of bases not matched to a gene: 14. The CDR3 DNA is TGTGCCCGAGCGGCCCGGGACAGGGGCCAAAATGAGCAGTTCTTC. Residues: CARAARDRGQNEQFF. Together with reference TRBV2 and TRBJ2-1, the CDR3 gives the full variable domain: EPEVTQTPSHQVTQMGQEVILRCVPISNHLYFYWYRQILGQKVEFLVSFYNNEISEKSEIFDDQFSVERPDGSNFTLKIRSTKLEDSAMYFCARAARDRGQNEQFFGPGTRLTVL.

This clone appeared a single time. V and J are TRBV28 and TRBJ1-2; perhaps TRBD1 as D (5 bases). The V end was cut by 2 bases, the J end by 2 bases, with 12 bases between. This CDR3 has 15 residues. Germline CDR1 MDHEN, CDR2 SYDVKM. The CDR3 sequence is CASSLVGSGNYGYTF. For the CDR3, the DNA is TGTGCCAGCAGTTTAGTGGGGTCAGGGAACTATGGCTACACCTTC.

This rearrangement joins TRBV12-3 or TRBV12-4 to TRBJ1-3; 7 bases align to TRBD1. The CDR3 covers 12 residues. Losses at the gene ends were 6 bases for V and 8 bases for J; bases not matched to a gene: 4. The CDR3 spells CASSYRGHTIYF. DNA for the CDR3: TGTGCCAGCAGCTACAGGGGCCACACCATATATTTT.